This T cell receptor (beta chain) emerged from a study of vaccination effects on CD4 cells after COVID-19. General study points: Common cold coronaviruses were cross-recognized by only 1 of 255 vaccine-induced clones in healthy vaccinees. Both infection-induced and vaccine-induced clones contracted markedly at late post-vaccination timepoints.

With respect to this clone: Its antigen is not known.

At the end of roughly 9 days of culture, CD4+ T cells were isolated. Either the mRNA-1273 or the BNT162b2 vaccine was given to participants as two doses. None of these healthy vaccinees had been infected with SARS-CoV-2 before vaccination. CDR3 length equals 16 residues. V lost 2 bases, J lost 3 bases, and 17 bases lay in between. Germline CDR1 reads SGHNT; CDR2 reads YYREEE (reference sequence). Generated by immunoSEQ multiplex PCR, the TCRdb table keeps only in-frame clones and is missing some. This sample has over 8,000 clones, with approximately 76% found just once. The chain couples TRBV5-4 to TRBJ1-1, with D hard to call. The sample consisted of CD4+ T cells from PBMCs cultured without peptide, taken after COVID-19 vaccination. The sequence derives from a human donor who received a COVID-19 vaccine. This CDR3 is CASSFPVPFTHTEAFF. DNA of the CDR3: TGTGCCAGCAGCTTCCCTGTCCCCTTCACCCACACTGAAGCTTTCTTT.